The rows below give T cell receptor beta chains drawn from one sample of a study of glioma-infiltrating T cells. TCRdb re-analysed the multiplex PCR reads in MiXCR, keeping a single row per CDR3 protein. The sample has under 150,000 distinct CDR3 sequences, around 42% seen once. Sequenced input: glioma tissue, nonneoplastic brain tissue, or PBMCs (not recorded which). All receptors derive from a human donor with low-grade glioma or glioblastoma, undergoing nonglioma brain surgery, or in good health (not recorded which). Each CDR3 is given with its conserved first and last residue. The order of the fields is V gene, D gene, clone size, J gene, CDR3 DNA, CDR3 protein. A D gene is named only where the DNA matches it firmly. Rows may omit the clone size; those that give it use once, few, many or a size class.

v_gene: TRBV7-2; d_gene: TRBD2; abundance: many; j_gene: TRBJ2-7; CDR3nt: TGCGCCAGCAGCCCAACTAGCGGGTCCTACGAGCAGTACTTC; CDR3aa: CASSPTSGSYEQYF
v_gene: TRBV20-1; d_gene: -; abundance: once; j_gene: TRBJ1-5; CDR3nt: TGCAGTGCAGGAGGTAGTGATCAGCCCCAGCATTTT; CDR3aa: CSAGGSDQPQHF
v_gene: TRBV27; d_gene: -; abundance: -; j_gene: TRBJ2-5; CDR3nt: TGTGCCAGCAGCACAACTAGGCAAGAGACCCAGTACTTC; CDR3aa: CASSTTRQETQYF
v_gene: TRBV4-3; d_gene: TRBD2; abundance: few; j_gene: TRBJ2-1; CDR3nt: TGCGCCAGCAGCCTGGGACTAGCGGGACCCAATGAGCAGTTCTTC; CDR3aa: CASSLGLAGPNEQFF
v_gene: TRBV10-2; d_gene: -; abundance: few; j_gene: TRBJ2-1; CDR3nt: TGCGCCAGCAGCTGGACTGGGACTGAGCAGTTCTTC; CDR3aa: CASSWTGTEQFF
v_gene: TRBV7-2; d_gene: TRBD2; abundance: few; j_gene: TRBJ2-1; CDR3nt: TGTGCCAGCAGCTTAAGCGATATCGCGGGGGGTGGCGATGAGCAGTTCTTC; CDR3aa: CASSLSDIAGGGDEQFF
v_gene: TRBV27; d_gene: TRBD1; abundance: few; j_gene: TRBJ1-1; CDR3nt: TGTGCCAGTCACAGGGGCCGGGACACTGAAGCTTTCTTT; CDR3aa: CASHRGRDTEAFF
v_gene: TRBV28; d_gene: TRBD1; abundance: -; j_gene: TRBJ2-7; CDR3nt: TGTGCCAGCAACAGGGGCTCCCACGAGCAGTACTTC; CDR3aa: CASNRGSHEQYF
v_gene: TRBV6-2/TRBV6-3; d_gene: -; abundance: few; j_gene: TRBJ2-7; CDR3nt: TGTGCCAGCAGTTATGAAGCAGGGAGCACCTACGAGCAGTACTTC; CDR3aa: CASSYEAGSTYEQYF
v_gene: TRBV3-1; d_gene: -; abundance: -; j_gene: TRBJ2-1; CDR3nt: TGTGCCAGCAGCCAAGATCCGAGGGGAAGCTCCTACAATGAGCAGTTCTTC; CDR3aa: CASSQDPRGSSYNEQFF
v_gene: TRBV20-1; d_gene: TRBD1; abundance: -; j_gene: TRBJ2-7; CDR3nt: TGCAGTGCTAGTAGTTACAGGGGCCCCATATTGGAGTACTTC; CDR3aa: CSASSYRGPILEYF
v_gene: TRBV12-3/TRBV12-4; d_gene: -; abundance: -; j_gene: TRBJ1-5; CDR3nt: TGTGCCAGCCCCTGGGTAGGGCAGCCCCAGCATTTT; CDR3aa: CASPWVGQPQHF
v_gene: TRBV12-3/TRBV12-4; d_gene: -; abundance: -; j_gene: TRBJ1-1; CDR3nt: TGTGCCAGCACCTACAGGGTGGGCACTGAAGCTTTCTTT; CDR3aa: CASTYRVGTEAFF
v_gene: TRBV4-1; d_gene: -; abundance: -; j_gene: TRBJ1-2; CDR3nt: TGCGCCAGCAGCCAATTCTCAGGCTATGGCTACACCTTC; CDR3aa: CASSQFSGYGYTF
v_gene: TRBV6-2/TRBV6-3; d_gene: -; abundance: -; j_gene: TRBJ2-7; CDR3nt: TGTGCCAGCACCAAACGCCTCCGGACAGACGAGCATTACTTC; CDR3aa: CASTKRLRTDEHYF
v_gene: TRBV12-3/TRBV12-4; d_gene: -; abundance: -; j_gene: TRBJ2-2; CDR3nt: TGTGCCAGCAGTCTTTCGGGGACAACCGGGGAGCTGTTTTTT; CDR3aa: CASSLSGTTGELFF
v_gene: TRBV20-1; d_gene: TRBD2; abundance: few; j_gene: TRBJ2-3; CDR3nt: TGCAGTGCTTCCAAGCCTAGCGGGGGCACCACAGATACGCAGTATTTT; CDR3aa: CSASKPSGGTTDTQYF
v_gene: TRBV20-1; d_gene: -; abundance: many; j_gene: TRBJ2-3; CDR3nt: TGCAGTGCCGCTTATCGGGATACGCAGTATTTT; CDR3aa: CSAAYRDTQYF
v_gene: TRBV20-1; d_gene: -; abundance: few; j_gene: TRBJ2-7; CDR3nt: TGCAGTGCTCGGGACAACACCTACGAGCAGTACTTC; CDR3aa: CSARDNTYEQYF
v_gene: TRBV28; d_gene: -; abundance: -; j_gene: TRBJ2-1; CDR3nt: TGTGCCAGCAGTTCCGGTCTAGCGGAGCAGTTCTTC; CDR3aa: CASSSGLAEQFF
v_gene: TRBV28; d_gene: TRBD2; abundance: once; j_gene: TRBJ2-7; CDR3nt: TGTGCCAGCAGTTTATTCACTAGCGGGAACCACGAGCAGTACTTC; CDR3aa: CASSLFTSGNHEQYF
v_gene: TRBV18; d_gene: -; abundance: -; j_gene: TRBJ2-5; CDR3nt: TGTGCCAGCTCACCACCGAGTACGGGAAGGGAGACCCAGTACTTC; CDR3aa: CASSPPSTGRETQYF
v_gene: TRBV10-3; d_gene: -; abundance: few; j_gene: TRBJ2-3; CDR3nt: TGTGCCATCAGTGCCGCCTACAGAACAGATACGCAGTATTTT; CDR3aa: CAISAAYRTDTQYF
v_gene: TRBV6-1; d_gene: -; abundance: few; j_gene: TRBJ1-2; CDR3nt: TGTGCCAGCAGTATTGTTAGTTATGGCTACACCTTC; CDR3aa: CASSIVSYGYTF
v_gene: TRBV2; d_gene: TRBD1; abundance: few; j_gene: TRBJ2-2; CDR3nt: TGTGCCACACAATCCGGGACAGTGAACACCGGGGAGCTGTTTTTT; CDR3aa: CATQSGTVNTGELFF
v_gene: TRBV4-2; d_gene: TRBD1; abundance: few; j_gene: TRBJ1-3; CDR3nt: TGTGCCAGCAGCCAAGGACAGGGGGCGTCCTCTGGAAACACCATATATTTT; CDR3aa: CASSQGQGASSGNTIYF
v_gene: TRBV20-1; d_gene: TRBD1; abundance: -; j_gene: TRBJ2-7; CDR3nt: TGCAGTGCTAGAGTCTTAGCAAACCAAGGGACAGGGAGCACCTACGAGCAGTACTTC; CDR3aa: CSARVLANQGTGSTYEQYF
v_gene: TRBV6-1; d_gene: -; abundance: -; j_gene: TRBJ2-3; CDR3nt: TGTGCCAGCAGTGAGCTGGACTCCAACGTCCGCGATACGCAGTATTTT; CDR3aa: CASSELDSNVRDTQYF
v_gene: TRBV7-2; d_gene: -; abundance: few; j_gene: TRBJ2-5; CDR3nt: TGTGCCAGCAGCTTAGAGATGGCAGTAGAGACCCAGTACTTC; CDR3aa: CASSLEMAVETQYF
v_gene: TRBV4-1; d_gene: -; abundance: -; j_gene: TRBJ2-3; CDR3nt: TGCGCCAGCAGCCAAGCCCCTTTGAGGACGCAGTATTTT; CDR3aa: CASSQAPLRTQYF
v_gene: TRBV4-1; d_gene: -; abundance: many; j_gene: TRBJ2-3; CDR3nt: TGCGCCAGCAGCCAAGGTGTAAGGCAAGATACGCAGTATTTT; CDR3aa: CASSQGVRQDTQYF
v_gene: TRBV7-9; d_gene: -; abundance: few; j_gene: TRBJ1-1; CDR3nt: TGTGCCAGCAGCTTTTCCCCGTTCGGAAACACTGAAGCTTTCTTT; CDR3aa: CASSFSPFGNTEAFF
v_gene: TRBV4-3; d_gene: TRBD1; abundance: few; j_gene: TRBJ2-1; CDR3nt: TGCGCCAGCAGCCAAGCAGGGGGCGAGGGCAATGAGCAGTTCTTC; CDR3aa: CASSQAGGEGNEQFF
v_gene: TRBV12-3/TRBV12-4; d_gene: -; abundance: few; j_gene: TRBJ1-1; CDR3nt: TGTGCCAGCAGGATGACACTGAACACTGAAGCTTTCTTT; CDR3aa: CASRMTLNTEAFF
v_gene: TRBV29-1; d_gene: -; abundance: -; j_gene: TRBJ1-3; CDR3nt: TGCAGCGTTGAAATGACCTCTGGAAACACCATATATTTT; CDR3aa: CSVEMTSGNTIYF
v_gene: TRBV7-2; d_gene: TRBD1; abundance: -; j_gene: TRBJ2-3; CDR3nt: TGTGCCAGCAGCCCTCAACAGGGGCCAGATACGCAGTATTTT; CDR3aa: CASSPQQGPDTQYF
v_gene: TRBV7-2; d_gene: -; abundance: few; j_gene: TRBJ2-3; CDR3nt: TGTGCCAGCAGCCCACAGGGATATACGCAGTATTTT; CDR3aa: CASSPQGYTQYF
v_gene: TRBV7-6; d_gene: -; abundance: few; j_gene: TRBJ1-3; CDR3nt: TGTGCCAGCAGCCCACAGGGAAACACCATATATTTT; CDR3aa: CASSPQGNTIYF
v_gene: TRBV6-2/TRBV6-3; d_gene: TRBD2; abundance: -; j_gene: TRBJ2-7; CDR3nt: TGTGCCAGCAGTTACATCGGTTATAGCGGGAGCTACGAGCAGTACTTC; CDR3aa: CASSYIGYSGSYEQYF
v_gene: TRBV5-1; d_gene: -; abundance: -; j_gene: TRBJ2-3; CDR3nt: TGCGCCAGCAGTCTGGACACCACTCACACAGATACGCAGTATTTT; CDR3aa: CASSLDTTHTDTQYF
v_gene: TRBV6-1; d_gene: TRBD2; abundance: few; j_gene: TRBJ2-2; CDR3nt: TGTGCCAGCAGTTCCTACCTATCGGGAGGCACCGGGGAGCTGTTTTTT; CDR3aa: CASSSYLSGGTGELFF
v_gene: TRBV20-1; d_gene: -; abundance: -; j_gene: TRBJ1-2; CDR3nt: TGCAGTGCCATACACCAGAGCGATAACGGCTACACCTTC; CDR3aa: CSAIHQSDNGYTF
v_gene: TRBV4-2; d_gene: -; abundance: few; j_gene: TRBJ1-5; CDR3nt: TGTGCCAGCAGCCAAGGGCGGGGCGAACAGCCCCAGCATTTT; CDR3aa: CASSQGRGEQPQHF
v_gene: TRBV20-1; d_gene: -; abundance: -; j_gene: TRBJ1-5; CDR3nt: TGCAGTGCTAGTATGGGATACAATCAGCCCCAGCATTTT; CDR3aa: CSASMGYNQPQHF
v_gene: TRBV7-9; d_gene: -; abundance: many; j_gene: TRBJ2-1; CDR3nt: TGTGCCAGCAGCTTAGTGAACTCTGAGCAGTTCTTC; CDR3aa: CASSLVNSEQFF
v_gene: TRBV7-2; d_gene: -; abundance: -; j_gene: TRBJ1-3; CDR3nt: TGTGCCAGCAGTTTAGGGGGGAAAAACACCATATATTTT; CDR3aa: CASSLGGKNTIYF
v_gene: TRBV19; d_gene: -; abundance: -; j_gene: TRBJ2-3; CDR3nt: TGTGCCAGTAGTCCCTACAGCAGAGGCACAGATACGCAGTATTTT; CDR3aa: CASSPYSRGTDTQYF
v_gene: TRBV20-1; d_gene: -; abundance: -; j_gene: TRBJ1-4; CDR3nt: TGCAGTGCGCAGGGTGATAATGAAAAACTGTTTTTT; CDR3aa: CSAQGDNEKLFF
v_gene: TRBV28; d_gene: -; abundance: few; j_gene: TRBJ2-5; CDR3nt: TGTGCCAGCAGCTCCCCCGCCCAGGAGACCCAGTACTTC; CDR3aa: CASSSPAQETQYF
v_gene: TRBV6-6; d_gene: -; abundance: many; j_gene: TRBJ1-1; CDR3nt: TGTGCCAGCAGTTACTGGGCAGCCTCGAACACTGAAGCTTTCTTT; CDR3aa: CASSYWAASNTEAFF
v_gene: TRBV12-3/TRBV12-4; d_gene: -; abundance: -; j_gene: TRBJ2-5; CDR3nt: TGTGCCAGCAGTTTAGAACGAGATGAGACCCAGTACTTC; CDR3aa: CASSLERDETQYF
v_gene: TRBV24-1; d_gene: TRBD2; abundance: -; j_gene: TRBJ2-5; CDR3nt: TGTGCCACCAGTGTCGCTAGCGGAGAGACCCAGTACTTC; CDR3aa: CATSVASGETQYF
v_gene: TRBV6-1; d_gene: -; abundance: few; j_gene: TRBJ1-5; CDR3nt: TGTGCCATCAGTGACAGTAGCAATCAGCCCCAGCATTTT; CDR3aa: CAISDSSNQPQHF